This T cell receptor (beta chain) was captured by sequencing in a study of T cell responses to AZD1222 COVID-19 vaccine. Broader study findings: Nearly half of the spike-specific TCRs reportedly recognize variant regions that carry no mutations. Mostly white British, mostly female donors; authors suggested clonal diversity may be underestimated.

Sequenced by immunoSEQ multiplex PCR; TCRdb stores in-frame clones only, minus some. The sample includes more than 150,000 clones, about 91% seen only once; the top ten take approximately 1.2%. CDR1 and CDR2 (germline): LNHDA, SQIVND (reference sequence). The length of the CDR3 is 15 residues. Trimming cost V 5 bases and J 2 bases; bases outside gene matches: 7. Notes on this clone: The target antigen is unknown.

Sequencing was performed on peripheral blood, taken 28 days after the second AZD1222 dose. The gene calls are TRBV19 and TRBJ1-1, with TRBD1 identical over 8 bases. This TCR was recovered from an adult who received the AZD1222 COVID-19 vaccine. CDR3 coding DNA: TGTGCCAGTAGTTCCGGGACAGGATCCAACACTGAAGCTTTCTTT. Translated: CASSSGTGSNTEAFF.